This T cell receptor (beta chain) comes out of a study of response to subunit inactivated influenza vaccine. In TCRdb, the RT-PCR reads were re-called with MiXCR into one record per CDR3 protein. This table has around 520,000 distinct CDR3 sequences, over 9.5% appearing once. The CDR3 extends over 14 amino acids. V was shortened by 1 base and J by 6 bases, with 10 bases between the two germline ends. The germline CDR1 and CDR2 sequences are SGHAT and FQNNGV. This clonotype was observed a few times. The clonotype was recovered from a man aged 50 to 60 who received an inactivated influenza vaccine. This sequence joins TRBV11-2 and TRBJ2-1; no firm D call. Sequenced here: PBMCs from blood, sampled on the day of vaccination. The CDR3 protein is CASSLGTVANEQFF. CDR3 DNA: TGTGCCAGCAGCTTAGGGACCGTAGCCAATGAGCAGTTCTTC.